What follows are 30 T cell receptor beta chains derived from one specimen sequenced in a study of CXCR3-negative and CXCR3-positive naive CD8 T cells. The study made its TRB cDNA libraries by 5' RACE, adding UMI labels. TCRdb reprocessed the 5' RACE reads and reports one entry per CDR3 protein, with no DNA. The sample yields about 130,000 distinct CDR3 sequences, of which the top ten take up less than 0.55%. The sequenced material came from naive CXCR3- CD8+ T cells from blood. Stated subset: CD45RO-CCR7+CD27+CD95- naive CD8+ T cells lacking CXCR3 (TNR3-). These receptors were obtained from a human donor in good health. Some clones in this sample may be carry-over from other donors' samples.

V gene TRBV5-1 combines with J gene TRBJ1-6; TCRdb designates TRBD1, a call that cannot be tested without DNA. This CDR3 region has 15 residues. Germline V gene data show CDR1 as SGHRS and CDR2 as YFSETQ. CDR3 sequence: CASSHGQGDNSPLHF.

This rearrangement joins TRBV20-1 to TRBJ1-5; the TCRdb D gene call, TRBD1, has no DNA to confirm it. The CDR3 is made up of 14 amino acids. CDR1 is DFQATT, CDR2 SNEGSKA, per germline (reference sequence). CDR3 amino acids: CSAPGIRNNQPQHF.

The chain uses TRBV12-3 or TRBV12-4 and TRBJ2-7; absent DNA, TCRdb's TRBD1 call cannot be checked. The CDR3 is 12 amino acids. CDR3 sequence reads: CASSLGTVEQYF.

The chain couples TRBV25-1 to TRBJ1-6; absent DNA, TCRdb's TRBD1 call cannot be checked. The CDR3 is 17 amino acids. Germline assignment: CDR1 MGHDK and CDR2 SYGVNS. CDR3 residues: CASSEYDPGQGSSPLHF.

The gene calls are TRBV29-1 and TRBJ2-1; TCRdb returns TRBD2, unconfirmable since there is no DNA. CDR3 length: 14 amino acids. Per germline, CDR1 SQVTM and CDR2 ANQGSEA. CDR3 region: CSVPGLAGINEQFF.

The rearrangement links TRBV6-6 to TRBJ2-2; there is no DNA to check the TCRdb D call of TRBD2. Looked up from germline, CDR1 is MNHNY and CDR2 is SVGAGI (reference sequence). The CDR3 contains 15 residues. CDR3 protein: CASSDETSGGGELFF.

The CDR3 spells CASSSSPYEQYF. J is TRBJ2-7 and V is TRBV7-2; the TCRdb D gene call, TRBD1, has no DNA to confirm it. The germline gives CDR1 SGHTA, CDR2 FQGNSA. The CDR3 is made up of 12 amino acids.

The V and J genes are TRBV12-3 or TRBV12-4 and TRBJ2-1; TCRdb outputs TRBD2, but without DNA this stays unchecked. This CDR3 comprises 12 residues. CDR3 in amino acids: CASTSRYNEQFF.

V gene TRBV12-3 or TRBV12-4 combines with J gene TRBJ2-7; TCRdb picks TRBD2, but there is no DNA to check that call. The CDR3 extends over 14 amino acids. This chain's CDR3 is CASATSGSSYEQYF.

The chain joins TRBV20-1 to TRBJ2-1; TCRdb picks TRBD2, but there is no DNA to check that call. The CDR3 is 18 residues long. The V gene's germline CDR1 is DFQATT and CDR2 SNEGSKA (reference sequence). CDR3 sequence reads: CSARGLAAPRLSHNEQFF.

This chain joins TRBV21-1 and TRBJ1-2; the D call from TCRdb, TRBD1, cannot be confirmed without DNA. TRBV21-1 constitutes a pseudogene. The CDR3 covers 19 residues. CDR3 sequence: CASSKERGFAGEANYGYTF.

The rearrangement uses TRBV9 and TRBJ2-2. Germline CDR1 and CDR2: SGDLS and YYNGEE. The CDR3 has 17 residues. Here the CDR3 reads CASSATPDYANTGELFF.

The CDR3 region is CASSLGLAGGGETQYF. The chain has TRBV5-5 and TRBJ2-5; TCRdb's assignment of TRBD2 cannot be checked, as there is no DNA. CDR3 length: 16 amino acids. CDR1 is SGHKS, CDR2 YYEKEE, per germline (reference sequence).

J is TRBJ2-1 and V is TRBV29-1; absent DNA, TCRdb's TRBD1 call cannot be checked. CDR3 size: 12 residues. The germline V gene has CDR1 SQVTM and CDR2 ANQGSEA. The CDR3 loop is CSVSVGAGEQFF.

V and J are TRBV29-1 and TRBJ1-1; TCRdb's assignment of TRBD1 cannot be checked, as there is no DNA. Germline loops: CDR1 SQVTM, CDR2 ANQGSEA. CDR3 size: 12 residues. The CDR3 spells CSGGQVNTEAFF.

The chain employs TRBV5-5 and TRBJ2-1; TCRdb designates TRBD1, a call that cannot be tested without DNA. Germline CDR1 SGHKS, CDR2 YYEKEE (reference sequence). There are 14 residues in the CDR3. The CDR3 sequence is CASSFGQGYNEQFF.

V usage is TRBV3-1 and J usage is TRBJ2-2; TCRdb picks TRBD1, but there is no DNA to check that call. CDR1 LGHDT and CDR2 YNNKEL come from the germline V gene (reference sequence). CDR3 length: 14 amino acids. CDR3 residues: CASSPEGGTGELFF.

This chain's CDR3 is CASSLPGQGVHEQYF. The rearrangement links TRBV2 to TRBJ2-7; with no DNA, the TCRdb D assignment of TRBD1 cannot be verified. This CDR3 is built from 15 residues. The germline CDR1 and CDR2 sequences are SNHLY and FYNNEI. The whole variable domain, filled in from reference TRBV2 and TRBJ2-7, reads EPEVTQTPSHQVTQMGQEVILRCVPISNHLYFYWYRQILGQKVEFLVSFYNNEISEKSEIFDDQFSVERPDGSNFTLKIRSTKLEDSAMYFCASSLPGQGVHEQYFGPGTRLTVT.

The chain recombines TRBV5-1 with TRBJ1-2; with no DNA, the TCRdb D assignment of TRBD1 cannot be verified. The CDR3 covers 12 residues. Germline V gene lookup returns CDR1 SGHRS and CDR2 YFSETQ. CDR3 region: CASSYEGGGYTF.

The rearrangement joins TRBV29-1 to TRBJ1-1. The CDR3 contains 11 residues. Looked up from germline, CDR1 is SQVTM and CDR2 is ANQGSEA. The CDR3 spells CSGELNTEAFF.

The V and J genes are TRBV28 and TRBJ2-6; as DNA is missing, the TRBD1 call by TCRdb cannot be tested. Germline values: CDR1 MDHEN, CDR2 SYDVKM. This CDR3 is built from 17 residues. This chain's CDR3 is CASTQGDSQAGANVLTF. The full variable domain, in which reference TRBV28 and TRBJ2-6 provide the parts outside the CDR3, is DVKVTQSSRYLVKRTGEKVFLECVQDMDHENMFWYRQDPGLGLRLIYFSYDVKMKEKGDIPEGYSVSREKKERFSLILESASTNQTSMYLCASTQGDSQAGANVLTFGAGSRLTVL.

V is TRBV7-6 and J is TRBJ2-1; the TCRdb D gene call, TRBD2, has no DNA to confirm it. This CDR3 has 13 residues. Germline CDR1 SGHVS, CDR2 FNYEAQ. The CDR3 sequence: CASSDTRHNEQFF. The whole variable domain, remainder taken from reference TRBV7-6 and TRBJ2-1, is GAGVSQSPRYKVTKRGQDVALRCDPISGHVSLYWYRQALGQGPEFLTYFNYEAQQDKSGLPNDRFSAERPEGSISTLTIQRTEQRDSAMYRCASSDTRHNEQFFGPGTRLTVL.

This chain connects TRBV11-2 to TRBJ1-2; TCRdb proposes TRBD1, but this gene call is untestable without DNA. CDR3 length: 15 amino acids. Germline V gene lookup returns CDR1 SGHAT and CDR2 FQNNGV. CDR3 loop: CASSLDPGTLGGYTF.

This chain links TRBV20-1 with TRBJ2-1; without DNA, the TCRdb call of TRBD2 cannot be checked. In germline, CDR1 is DFQATT, CDR2 SNEGSKA (reference sequence). The CDR3 consists of 14 residues. The CDR3 sequence is CSANLAGGTNEQFF.

This rearrangement joins TRBV21-1 to TRBJ2-5. TRBV21-1 is assigned pseudogene status. This CDR3 has 16 amino acids. The CDR3 sequence: CASSKGVCGFQETQYF.

V and J are TRBV7-8 and TRBJ2-7; absent DNA, TCRdb's TRBD2 call cannot be checked. Germline CDR1 reads SGHVS; CDR2 reads FQNEAQ. The CDR3 length is 13 residues. The CDR3 loop is CASSPRTVYEQYF.

J is TRBJ2-1 and V is TRBV5-1; the D call from TCRdb, TRBD1, cannot be confirmed without DNA. Germline loops: CDR1 SGHRS, CDR2 YFSETQ. This CDR3 spans 15 amino acids. The chain's CDR3 is CASSLVQGDYNEQFF.

The chain links TRBV29-1 to TRBJ2-5; TCRdb picks TRBD1, but there is no DNA to check that call. The CDR3 is 13 residues long. Germline V gene lookup returns CDR1 SQVTM and CDR2 ANQGSEA. The chain's CDR3 is CSVDGERGETQYF.

This rearrangement joins TRBV23-1 to TRBJ2-3. TRBV23-1 is an ORF; its function is uncertain. The CDR3 runs 15 residues. CDR3 sequence: CASSQSLGSGDTQHF.

The J gene is TRBJ2-6, the V gene TRBV11-3. Germline V gives CDR1 SGHNT, CDR2 YENEEA. The CDR3 runs 15 residues. CDR3 protein: CASSPPDGGANVLTF.